The T cell receptor (beta chain) described here comes from a study of patients and donors after allogeneic stem cell transplantation. This CDR3 region has 13 residues. After removal of 3 bases from V and 5 bases from J, the junction contained 0 bases not matched to a gene. Germline V gene data show CDR1 as DFQATT and CDR2 as SNEGSKA (reference sequence). A single record per CDR3 protein comes from TCRdb applying MiXCR to the RT-PCR reads. The sample carries about 960,000 distinct CDR3 sequences, more than 15% recorded once. The TCR originated in a human donor who was either an allogeneic HSCT recipient or a stem cell or donor lymphocyte infusion donor (not recorded which). It is not recorded whose cells these are; they may come from a transplant donor. Sequencing input: blood, either unsorted or a sorted T cell fraction (not recorded which). The chain employs TRBV20-1 and TRBJ2-1; 11 bases match TRBD2. CDR3 nucleotide sequence: TGCAGTGCTAGGGGACTAGCGGACAATGAGCAGTTCTTC. It codes for CSARGLADNEQFF.